This TCR beta chain originates from a study of T cell changes during pregnancy in multiple sclerosis. Profiled with immunoSEQ multiplex PCR; TCRdb holds only in-frame clones, not every one. The sample has 88,000 or so clones, about 91% seen once. The length of the CDR3 is 16 residues. Per the germline V gene, CDR1 is KGHSH and CDR2 is LQKENI. V lost 5 bases to trimming and J lost 4 bases, with 17 bases between them. This clonotype originated in a female donor with multiple sclerosis, enrolled in a pregnancy study. The V gene is TRBV18, the J gene TRBJ1-4, with D perhaps TRBD1 (5 bases). The sample was peripheral blood, taken before pregnancy. CDR3 DNA: TGTGCCAGCTCATCACAGTCGACAGCGAATAATGAAAAACTGTTTTTT. Protein sequence: CASSSQSTANNEKLFF.